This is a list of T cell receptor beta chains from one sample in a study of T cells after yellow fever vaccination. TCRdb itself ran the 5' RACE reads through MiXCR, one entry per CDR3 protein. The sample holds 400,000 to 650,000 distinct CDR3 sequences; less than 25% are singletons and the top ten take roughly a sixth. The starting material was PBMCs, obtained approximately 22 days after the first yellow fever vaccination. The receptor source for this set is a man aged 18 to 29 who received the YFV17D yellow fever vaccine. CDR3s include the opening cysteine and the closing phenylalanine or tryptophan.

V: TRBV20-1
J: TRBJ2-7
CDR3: CSARDVIQATYEQYF

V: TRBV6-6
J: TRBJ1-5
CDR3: CASSNYGNQPQHF

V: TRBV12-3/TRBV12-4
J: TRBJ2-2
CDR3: CASSDRDGELFF

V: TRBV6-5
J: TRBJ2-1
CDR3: CASSYSGLAPYNEQFF

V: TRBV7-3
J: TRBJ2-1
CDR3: CASSLNPFGAGVYNEQFF

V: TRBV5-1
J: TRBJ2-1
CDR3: CASSLDRQNNEQFF

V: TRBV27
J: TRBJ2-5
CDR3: CASSYRGWAETQYF

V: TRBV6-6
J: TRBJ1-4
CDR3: CASRPSTGEKLFF

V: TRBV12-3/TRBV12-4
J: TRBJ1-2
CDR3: CASSLWGQGAANYGYTF

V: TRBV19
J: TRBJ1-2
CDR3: CASSISPGYGYTF

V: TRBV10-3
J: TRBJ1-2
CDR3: CAISVVVGDGYTF

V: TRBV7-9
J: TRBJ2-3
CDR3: CASRTTSGGDTQYF

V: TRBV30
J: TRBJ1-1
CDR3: CAWSVPRENTEAFF

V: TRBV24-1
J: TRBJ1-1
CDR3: CATSSGQLGTEAFF

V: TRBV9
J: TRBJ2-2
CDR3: CASSRDREFLTGELFF

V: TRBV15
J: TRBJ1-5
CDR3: CATSSGTPEPQHF

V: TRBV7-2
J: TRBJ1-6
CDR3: CASSNSGTSFSPLHF

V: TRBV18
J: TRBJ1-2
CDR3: CASSPRPGESGYTF

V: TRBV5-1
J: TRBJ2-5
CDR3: CASSGQGQPQETQYF

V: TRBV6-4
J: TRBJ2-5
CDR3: CASDRTQGTETQYF

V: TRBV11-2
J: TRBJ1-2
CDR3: CASSFLQGDYGYTF

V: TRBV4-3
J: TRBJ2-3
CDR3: CASSQGSGLRASTDTQYF

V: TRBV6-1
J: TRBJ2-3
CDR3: CASSEFGGDQGDTQYF

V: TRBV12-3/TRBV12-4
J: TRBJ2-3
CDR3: CASSSTSGGSGDTQYF

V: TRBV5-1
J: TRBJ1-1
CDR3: CASSDLIFRNTEAFF

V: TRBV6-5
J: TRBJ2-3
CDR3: CASSSTLAASASDTQYF

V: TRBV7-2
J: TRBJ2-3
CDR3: CASSFMTDTQYF

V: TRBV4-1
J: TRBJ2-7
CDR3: CASSQVGTTYEQYF

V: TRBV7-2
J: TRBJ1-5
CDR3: CASSEKTSGAGPQPQHF

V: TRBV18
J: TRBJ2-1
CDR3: CASSPQADHASAYNEQFF

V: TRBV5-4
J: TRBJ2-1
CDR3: CASSLSPGGEQFF

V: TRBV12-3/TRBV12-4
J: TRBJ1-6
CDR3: CASSSSFQGYSPLHF

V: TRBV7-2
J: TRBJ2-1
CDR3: CASSFPFSGGIDNEQFF

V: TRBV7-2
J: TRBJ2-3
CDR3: CASTPPGLPTDTQYF